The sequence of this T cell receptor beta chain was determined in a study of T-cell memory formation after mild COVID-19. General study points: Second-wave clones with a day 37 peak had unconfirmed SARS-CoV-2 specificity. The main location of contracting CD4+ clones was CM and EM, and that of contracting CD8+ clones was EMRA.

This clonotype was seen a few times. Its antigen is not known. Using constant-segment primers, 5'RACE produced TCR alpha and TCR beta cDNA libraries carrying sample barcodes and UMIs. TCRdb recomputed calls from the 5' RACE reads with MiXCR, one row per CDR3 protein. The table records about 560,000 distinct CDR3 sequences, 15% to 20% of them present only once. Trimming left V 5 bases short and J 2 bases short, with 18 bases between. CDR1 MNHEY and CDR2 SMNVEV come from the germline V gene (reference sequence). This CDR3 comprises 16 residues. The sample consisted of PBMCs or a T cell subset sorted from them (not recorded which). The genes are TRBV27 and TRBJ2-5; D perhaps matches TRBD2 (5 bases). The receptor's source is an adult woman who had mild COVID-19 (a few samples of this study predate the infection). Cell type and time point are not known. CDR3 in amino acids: CASSPTWGAMQETQYF. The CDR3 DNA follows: TGTGCCAGCAGTCCGACCTGGGGAGCCATGCAAGAGACCCAGTACTTC.